This section outlines one TCR beta chain sequence together with its context. A much larger clone lies one base from this, so it may be a read error. The sample comes from a study of T cells in Graves' hyperthyroidism and ophthalmopathy. RNA transcripts yielded amplified TCR beta CDR3 regions. A set of HTBI primers served as the primers for a first-round RT-PCR of the TCR CDR3. TCRdb called the multiplex PCR reads again in MiXCR, with one record for every CDR3 protein. Among roughly 100,000 distinct CDR3 sequences, roughly 47% were seen once, and the ten largest hold approximately 24%. The CDR3 totals 14 residues. The ends lost 6 bases at V and 5 bases at J; junction bases unmatched: 9. Germline CDR1 reads MRHNA; CDR2 reads SNTAGT. Clinical symptoms, serum thyroxine and TRAb, thyroid ultrasound and orbital computed tomography together formed the diagnostic basis.

V gene TRBV6-4 combines with J gene TRBJ1-1, with 7 bases aligning to TRBD1. The clonotype was recovered from a man aged 35 to 55 with Graves' hyperthyroidism. The sample was blood. Here the CDR3 DNA reads TGTGCCAGCAGAGAATCGGACAGGTGTACTGAAGCTTTCTTT. Translated: CASRESDRCTEAFF.